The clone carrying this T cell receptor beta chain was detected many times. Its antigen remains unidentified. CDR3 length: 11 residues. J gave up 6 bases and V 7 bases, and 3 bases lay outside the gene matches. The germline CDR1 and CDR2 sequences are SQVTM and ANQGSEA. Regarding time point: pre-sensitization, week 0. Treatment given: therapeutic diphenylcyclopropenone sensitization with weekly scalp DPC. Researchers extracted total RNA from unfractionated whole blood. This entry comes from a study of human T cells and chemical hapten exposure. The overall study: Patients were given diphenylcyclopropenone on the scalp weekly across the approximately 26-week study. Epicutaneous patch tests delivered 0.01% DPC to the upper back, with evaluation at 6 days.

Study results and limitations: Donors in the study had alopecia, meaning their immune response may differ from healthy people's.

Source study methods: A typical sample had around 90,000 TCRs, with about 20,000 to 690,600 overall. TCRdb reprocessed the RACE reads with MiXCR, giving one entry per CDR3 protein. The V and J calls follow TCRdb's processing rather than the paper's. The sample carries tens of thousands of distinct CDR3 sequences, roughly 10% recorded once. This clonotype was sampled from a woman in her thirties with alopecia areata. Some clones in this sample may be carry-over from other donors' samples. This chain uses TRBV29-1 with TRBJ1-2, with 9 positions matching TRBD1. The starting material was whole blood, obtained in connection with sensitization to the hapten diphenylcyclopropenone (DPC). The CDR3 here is CSDGQGNGYTF. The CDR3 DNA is TGCAGCGATGGACAGGGGAATGGCTACACCTTC.